This is a list of T cell receptor beta chains from one sample in a study of blood T cell repertoires in COVID-19. Produced via immunoSEQ multiplex PCR; TCRdb's table is partial and in-frame only. Among tens of thousands of clones listed, 79% were seen once. The sequencing input was peripheral blood. These receptors all stem from a man in his 60s with active or convalescent COVID-19. Each CDR3 is given without its conserved first and last residue. Fields, in order: CDR3 protein, V gene, J gene.

CDR3 protein: ASSLGLDAGWATGELF
V gene: TRBV5-1
J gene: TRBJ2-2

CDR3 protein: ASSLTGLNTEAF
V gene: TRBV7-2
J gene: TRBJ1-1

CDR3 protein: ASSQIPTGGDQPQH
V gene: TRBV14
J gene: TRBJ1-5

CDR3 protein: ASRPSGGATYNEQF
V gene: TRBV5-4
J gene: TRBJ2-1

CDR3 protein: ASSFGGSSTDTQY
V gene: TRBV9
J gene: TRBJ2-3

CDR3 protein: ASSLLSGRDTEAF
V gene: TRBV28
J gene: TRBJ1-1

CDR3 protein: ASSPPAGADEQF
V gene: TRBV18
J gene: TRBJ2-1

CDR3 protein: ASSVVTRGGRDTQY
V gene: TRBV9
J gene: TRBJ2-3

CDR3 protein: ASSVRDREPGNTIY
V gene: TRBV10-1
J gene: TRBJ1-3

CDR3 protein: ASRRVEGRAYEQY
V gene: TRBV28
J gene: TRBJ2-7

CDR3 protein: ASSQGLNYGYT
V gene: TRBV14
J gene: TRBJ1-2

CDR3 protein: AAGTGYNEQF
V gene: TRBV19
J gene: TRBJ2-1

CDR3 protein: ATSDVGGGVLTYNEQF
V gene: TRBV24-1
J gene: TRBJ2-1

CDR3 protein: ASTQGATPF
V gene: TRBV12-3/TRBV12-4
J gene: TRBJ1-1

CDR3 protein: ASSHLTSGNYNEQF
V gene: TRBV14
J gene: TRBJ2-1

CDR3 protein: ASSPGGLAKNIQY
V gene: TRBV6-1
J gene: TRBJ2-4

CDR3 protein: ASSFTGGDSYNEQF
V gene: TRBV7-3
J gene: TRBJ2-1

CDR3 protein: ASSRRGTTGSGANVLT
V gene: TRBV27
J gene: TRBJ2-6

CDR3 protein: ASSGQGFEQY
V gene: TRBV19
J gene: TRBJ2-7

CDR3 protein: ASSLSGGREKTQY
V gene: TRBV19
J gene: TRBJ2-5

CDR3 protein: ATLSGTDNTGELF
V gene: TRBV10-3
J gene: TRBJ2-2

CDR3 protein: ASSPPGPNQPQH
V gene: TRBV18
J gene: TRBJ1-5

CDR3 protein: ASSLYYQPQH
V gene: TRBV7-2
J gene: TRBJ1-5

CDR3 protein: AIRRGNYEQY
V gene: TRBV5-4
J gene: TRBJ2-7

CDR3 protein: ASSLVRELSYGYT
V gene: TRBV7-2
J gene: TRBJ1-2

CDR3 protein: AISEDRAGNEQF
V gene: TRBV10-3
J gene: TRBJ2-1

CDR3 protein: ASSLGTGSEKLF
V gene: TRBV11-2
J gene: TRBJ1-4

CDR3 protein: ASSSSGGVDEQF
V gene: TRBV6-5
J gene: TRBJ2-1

CDR3 protein: ASSVGQGAKITDTQY
V gene: TRBV9
J gene: TRBJ2-3

CDR3 protein: ASSSGQNRYEQY
V gene: TRBV13
J gene: TRBJ2-7

CDR3 protein: ASSYSGTGNTEAF
V gene: TRBV6-2/TRBV6-3
J gene: TRBJ1-1

CDR3 protein: ASSPSLGGRVYEQY
V gene: TRBV5-1
J gene: TRBJ2-7

CDR3 protein: ASSLPTGTREIVSGELF
V gene: TRBV4-2
J gene: TRBJ2-2

CDR3 protein: SVQGRTEAF
V gene: TRBV29-1
J gene: TRBJ1-1

CDR3 protein: ASSPGLKMYNEQF
V gene: TRBV11-1
J gene: TRBJ2-1

CDR3 protein: ASSSYQAASEQY
V gene: TRBV27
J gene: TRBJ2-7

CDR3 protein: ASSHSNRDTGELF
V gene: TRBV9
J gene: TRBJ2-2

CDR3 protein: ASGKQGTYNEQF
V gene: TRBV5-1
J gene: TRBJ2-1

CDR3 protein: ASSVLTAYEQY
V gene: TRBV5-1
J gene: TRBJ2-7

CDR3 protein: ASSSIRGTEAF
V gene: TRBV7-8
J gene: TRBJ1-1

CDR3 protein: ASSLVGEETQY
V gene: TRBV5-6
J gene: TRBJ2-5

CDR3 protein: ASSLLAGRSGNTIY
V gene: TRBV5-6
J gene: TRBJ1-3

CDR3 protein: ASSSEMQGLNEQF
V gene: TRBV5-1
J gene: TRBJ2-1

CDR3 protein: ASSLWQGSTGELF
V gene: TRBV5-1
J gene: TRBJ2-2

CDR3 protein: ASSLGGRADQPQH
V gene: TRBV5-6
J gene: TRBJ1-5

CDR3 protein: ASSFGTGGDNEQF
V gene: TRBV27
J gene: TRBJ2-1

CDR3 protein: ATSRDLARTEAF
V gene: TRBV15
J gene: TRBJ1-1

CDR3 protein: ASSQEGGGSPLH
V gene: TRBV3-1/TRBV3-2
J gene: TRBJ1-6

CDR3 protein: ASSFTGGSNQPQH
V gene: TRBV7-9
J gene: TRBJ1-5

CDR3 protein: SAGREEKLF
V gene: TRBV29-1
J gene: TRBJ1-4

CDR3 protein: ASSPSGTENTGELF
V gene: TRBV18
J gene: TRBJ2-2

CDR3 protein: AWSTGVVGNTIY
V gene: TRBV30
J gene: TRBJ1-3

CDR3 protein: ASSDPTGPSHGYT
V gene: TRBV10-2
J gene: TRBJ1-2

CDR3 protein: ASSKGGADFTNEQF
V gene: TRBV21-1
J gene: TRBJ2-1

CDR3 protein: ASRTPGTGDEKLF
V gene: TRBV28
J gene: TRBJ1-4

CDR3 protein: ASRIPRAVINQPQH
V gene: TRBV19
J gene: TRBJ1-5

CDR3 protein: ASSEDHFLEAF
V gene: TRBV5-6
J gene: TRBJ1-1

CDR3 protein: ASSLGQGSTGELF
V gene: TRBV11-2
J gene: TRBJ2-2

CDR3 protein: AISDSRTGGRDNEQF
V gene: TRBV10-3
J gene: TRBJ2-1

CDR3 protein: ASSGTANEKLF
V gene: TRBV19
J gene: TRBJ1-4